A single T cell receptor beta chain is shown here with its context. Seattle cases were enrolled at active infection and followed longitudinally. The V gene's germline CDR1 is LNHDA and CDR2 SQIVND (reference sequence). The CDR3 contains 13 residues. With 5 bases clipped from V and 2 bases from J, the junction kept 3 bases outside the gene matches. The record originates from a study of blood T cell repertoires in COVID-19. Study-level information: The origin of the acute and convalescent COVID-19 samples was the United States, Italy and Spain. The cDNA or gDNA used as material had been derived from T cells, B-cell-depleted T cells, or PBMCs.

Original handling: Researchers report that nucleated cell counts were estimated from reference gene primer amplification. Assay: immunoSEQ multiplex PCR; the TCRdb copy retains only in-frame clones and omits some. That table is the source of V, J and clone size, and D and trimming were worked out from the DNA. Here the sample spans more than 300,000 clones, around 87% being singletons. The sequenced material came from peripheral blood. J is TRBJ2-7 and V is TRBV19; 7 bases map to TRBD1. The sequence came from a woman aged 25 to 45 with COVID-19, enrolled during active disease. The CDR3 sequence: CASSFQGAYEQYF. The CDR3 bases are TGTGCCAGTAGTTTCCAGGGGGCCTACGAGCAGTACTTC. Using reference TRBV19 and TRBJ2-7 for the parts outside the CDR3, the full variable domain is DGGITQSPKYLFRKEGQNVTLSCEQNLNHDAMYWYRQDPGQGLRLIYYSQIVNDFQKGDIAEGYSVSREKKESFPLTVTSAQKNPTAFYLCASSFQGAYEQYFGPGTRLTVT.